This T cell receptor beta chain was sequenced during a study of T cell changes during pregnancy in multiple sclerosis. Assay used: immunoSEQ multiplex PCR; TCRdb lists only in-frame clones, some missing. This repertoire shows about 50,000 clones, more than 85% found once; its top ten account for around 8.6%. This receptor was identified in a female donor with multiple sclerosis, enrolled in a pregnancy study. Specimen: CD8+ T cells from peripheral blood mononuclear cells, collected after pregnancy.

The CDR3, as DNA: TGTGCCAGCAGCTCGACGGGAGGGCCGGGCAATGAGCAGTTCTTC. Its protein is CASSSTGGPGNEQFF. The chain recombines TRBV7-7 with TRBJ2-1, with 8 positions matching TRBD2. V was clipped by 4 bases and J by 6 bases; unmatched bases: 8. The CDR3 spans 15 residues. The germline gives CDR1 SSHAT, CDR2 FNYEAQ (reference sequence).